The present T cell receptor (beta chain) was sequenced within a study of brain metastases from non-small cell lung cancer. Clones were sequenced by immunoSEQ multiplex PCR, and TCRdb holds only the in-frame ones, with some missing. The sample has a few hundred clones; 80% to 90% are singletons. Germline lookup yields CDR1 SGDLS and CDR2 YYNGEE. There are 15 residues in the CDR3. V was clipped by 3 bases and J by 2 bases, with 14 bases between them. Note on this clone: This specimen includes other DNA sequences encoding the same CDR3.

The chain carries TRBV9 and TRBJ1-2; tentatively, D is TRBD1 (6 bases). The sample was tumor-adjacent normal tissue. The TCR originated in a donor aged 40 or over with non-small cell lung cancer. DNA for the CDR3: TGTGCCAGCAGCGCCTCTCGGGGGCCCAACTATGGCTACACCTTC. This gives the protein CASSASRGPNYGYTF.